What follows are 2 T cell receptor beta chains derived from one specimen sequenced in a study of beta chain features in type 1 diabetes listed by TCRdb under 2018. The library was obtained by the immunoSEQ multiplex PCR assay. The High Capacity cDNA Reverse Transcription Kit was used to reverse transcribe all of the isolated RNA, meaning that expressed TCRB transcripts were what got sequenced. Here the immuneACCESS table is served through TCRdb, limited to in-frame sequences with V and J called. Missing clones are a known gap in these copies; in checked studies unresolved V genes cover under half, and the rest lacks a known reason. The sample table records a few hundred thousand clones; over 11% of these occur just once. The top ten constitute around 0.035% of the sample. Material: naive CD4+ T cells from blood. Interpreted using the paper, the cell subset or site label stands for: true naive CD4+ T cells. Receptors originate from a man aged 30 to 45 in good health.

This clone was found a few times. This chain connects TRBV28 to TRBJ1-5, with no clear D. V was cut by 3 bases and J by 3 bases, with 12 bases left in between. Germline lookup yields CDR1 MDHEN and CDR2 SYDVKM. The CDR3 contains 15 residues. CDR3 bases: TGTGCCAGCAGTTTTTTTTGGAGATACAATCAGCCCCAGCATTTT. Its translation is CASSFFWRYNQPQHF.

This clone was counted only a few times. This chain joins TRBV9 and TRBJ2-3; D is possibly TRBD2 (6 bases). Trimming shortened V by 6 bases and J by 5 bases, and 22 bases separated the two germline ends. The CDR3 is 16 amino acids. CDR1 and CDR2 from the germline V gene are SGDLS and YYNGEE. The CDR3 region has the DNA TGTGCCAGCACGGCCGGGAGCCTTCAGGGAGTAGATACGCAGTATTTT. It specifies CASTAGSLQGVDTQYF.